This TCR beta chain was observed in a study of radiotherapy plus CTLA-4 blockade in lung cancer. Study summary: Objective responses were seen in around 18% of patients, disease control in less than 40%.

The J segment lost 7 bases and the V segment lost 3 bases, leaving 12 bases of the junction unmatched. Germline V gene sequence: CDR1 MNHNS, CDR2 SASEGT. This CDR3 has 16 amino acids. Regarding the study as a whole: Clones of tumor-derived TCRs expanded in blood after radiotherapy plus ipilimumab.

Sequencing was performed with immunoSEQ multiplex PCR; in TCRdb, only in-frame clones are kept and a portion is missing. The sample has 81,000 or so clones, approximately 83% seen once; the top ten hold just over 14%. Patients in the study, people with chemo-refractory metastatic non-small-cell lung cancer, received focal radiation plus ipilimumab CTLA-4 blockade. On this clone itself: What it recognizes is unknown.

The chain uses TRBV6-1 and TRBJ2-4; 7 nucleotides agree with TRBD2. The sequence derives from a human donor with non-small cell lung cancer that progressed on radiotherapy plus ipilimumab. The sequenced sample was peripheral blood, obtained from a patient treated with radiotherapy plus ipilimumab. The CDR3 coding sequence is TGTGCCAGCAGTGACGGCGGGAGTGGGGGTAGGAACATTCAGTACTTC. Its protein product is CASSDGGSGGRNIQYF.